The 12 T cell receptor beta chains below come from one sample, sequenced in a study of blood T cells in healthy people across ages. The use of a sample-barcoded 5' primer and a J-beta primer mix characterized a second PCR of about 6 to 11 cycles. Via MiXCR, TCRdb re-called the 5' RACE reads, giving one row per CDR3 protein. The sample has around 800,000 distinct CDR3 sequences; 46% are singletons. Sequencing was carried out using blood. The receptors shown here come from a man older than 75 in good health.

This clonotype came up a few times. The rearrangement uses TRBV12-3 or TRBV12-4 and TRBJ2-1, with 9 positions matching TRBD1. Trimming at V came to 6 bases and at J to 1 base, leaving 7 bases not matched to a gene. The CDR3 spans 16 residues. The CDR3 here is CASRSSGQGSYNEQFF. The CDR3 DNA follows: TGTGCCAGCAGGTCCAGTGGACAGGGGTCCTACAATGAGCAGTTCTTC.

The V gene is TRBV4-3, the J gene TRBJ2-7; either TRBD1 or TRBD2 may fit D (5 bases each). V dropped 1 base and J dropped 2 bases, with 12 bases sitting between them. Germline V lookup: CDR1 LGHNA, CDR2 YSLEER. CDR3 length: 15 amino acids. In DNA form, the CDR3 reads TGCGCCAGCAGCCAAGCTCCGAGGGGTACCTACGAGCAGTACTTC. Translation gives CASSQAPRGTYEQYF.

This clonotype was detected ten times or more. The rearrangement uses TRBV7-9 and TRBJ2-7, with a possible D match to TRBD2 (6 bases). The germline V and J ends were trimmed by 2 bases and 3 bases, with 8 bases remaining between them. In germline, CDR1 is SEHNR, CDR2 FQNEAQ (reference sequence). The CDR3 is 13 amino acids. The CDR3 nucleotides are TGTGCCAGCAGCTTATGGCGGGACTACGAGCAGTACTTC. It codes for CASSLWRDYEQYF.

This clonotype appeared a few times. The CDR3: CASRPGQGKPGDTQYF. The CDR3 DNA sequence: TGTGCCAGCAGGCCGGGACAGGGGAAACCTGGGGATACGCAGTATTTT. This chain uses TRBV7-2 with TRBJ2-3; 10 bases are shared with TRBD1. The CDR3 loop spans 16 amino acids. The germline V gene encodes CDR1 SGHTA and CDR2 FQGNSA. The V and J ends lost 6 bases and 6 bases, in that order; junction bases with no gene match: 12.

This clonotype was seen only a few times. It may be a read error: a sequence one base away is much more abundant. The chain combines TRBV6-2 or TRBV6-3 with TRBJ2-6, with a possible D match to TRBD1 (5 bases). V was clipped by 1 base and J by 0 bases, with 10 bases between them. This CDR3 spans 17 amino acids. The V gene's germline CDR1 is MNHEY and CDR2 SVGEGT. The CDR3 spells CASSYLTECSGANVLTF. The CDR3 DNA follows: TGTGCCAGCAGTTACTTGACAGAGTGCTCTGGGGCCAACGTCCTGACTTTC.

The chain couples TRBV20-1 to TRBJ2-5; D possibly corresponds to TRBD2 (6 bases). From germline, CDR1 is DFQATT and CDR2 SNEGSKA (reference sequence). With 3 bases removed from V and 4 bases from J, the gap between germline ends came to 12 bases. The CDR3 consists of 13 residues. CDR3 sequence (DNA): TGCAGTGCTAGTCTCGGGGGACGAGAGACCCAGTACTTC. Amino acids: CSASLGGRETQYF.

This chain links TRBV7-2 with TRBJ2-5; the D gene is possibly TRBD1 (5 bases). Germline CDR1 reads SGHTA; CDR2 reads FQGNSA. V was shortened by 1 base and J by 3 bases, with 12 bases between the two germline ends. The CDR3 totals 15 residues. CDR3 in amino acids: CASSLVLGREETQYF. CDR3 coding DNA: TGTGCCAGCAGCTTAGTGCTTGGCAGGGAAGAGACCCAGTACTTC. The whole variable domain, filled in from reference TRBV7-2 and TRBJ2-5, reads GAGVSQSPSNKVTEKGKDVELRCDPISGHTALYWYRQSLGQGLEFLIYFQGNSAPDKSGLPSDRFSAERTGGSVSTLTIQRTQQEDSAVYLCASSLVLGREETQYFGPGTRLLVL.

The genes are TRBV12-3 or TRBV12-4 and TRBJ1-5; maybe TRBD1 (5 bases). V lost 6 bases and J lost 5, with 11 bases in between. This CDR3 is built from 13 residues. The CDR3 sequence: CASRGGRDQPQHF. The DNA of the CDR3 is TGTGCCAGCAGGGGGGGGAGGGATCAGCCCCAGCATTTT.

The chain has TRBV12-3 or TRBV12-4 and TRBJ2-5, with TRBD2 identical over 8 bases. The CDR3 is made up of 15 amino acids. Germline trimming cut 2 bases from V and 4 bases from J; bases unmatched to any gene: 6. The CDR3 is CASSLRAGELETQYF. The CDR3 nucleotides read TGTGCCAGCAGTTTACGAGCGGGAGAGCTAGAGACCCAGTACTTC.

The CDR3 coding sequence is TGTGCCAGCAGCCAAGAGGGACAGGACATACTAGCCAAAAACATTCAGTACTTC. Encoded protein: CASSQEGQDILAKNIQYF. The J gene is TRBJ2-4, the V gene TRBV7-8; 8 bases line up with TRBD1. V trimming: 5 bases; J trimming: 0 bases; junction bases outside the gene matches: 12. The CDR3 sequence is 18 residues long. Germline loops: CDR1 SGHVS, CDR2 FQNEAQ.

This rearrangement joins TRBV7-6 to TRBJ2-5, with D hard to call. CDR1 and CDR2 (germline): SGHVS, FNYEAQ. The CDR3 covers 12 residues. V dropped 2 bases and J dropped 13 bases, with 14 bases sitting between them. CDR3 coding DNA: TGTGCCAGCAGCTTAAATCTCCACGAGCGGTACTTC. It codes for CASSLNLHERYF.

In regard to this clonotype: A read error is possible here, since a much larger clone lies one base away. The CDR3 loop is CAGSQGGETQYF. DNA of the CDR3: TGTGCCGGCAGCCAAGGGGGTGAGACCCAGTACTTC. The rearrangement joins TRBV3-1 to TRBJ2-7; maybe TRBD1 (6 bases). Near its end, the DNA agrees better with TRBJ2-5, so the J call may be wrong. Germline CDR1 LGHDT, CDR2 YNNKEL (reference sequence). This CDR3 is built from 12 residues.